Detailed here is one TCR beta chain. The data belong to a study of blood T cell repertoires in COVID-19. The overall study: Sample material is recorded as cDNA or gDNA derived from T cells, B-cell-depleted T cells, or PBMCs.

Clones were sequenced by immunoSEQ multiplex PCR, and TCRdb holds only the in-frame ones, with some missing. In the table there are around 200,000 clones, around nine tenths of which are singletons. Germline V gives CDR1 SNHLY, CDR2 FYNNEI. The CDR3 consists of 16 residues. Between the trimmed V and J ends, which lost 3 bases and 0 bases, there was a span of 12 bases. Sequencing input: peripheral blood. This TCR derives from a man aged 55 to 69 who had recovered from COVID-19. The chain carries TRBV2 and TRBJ2-1; D may be TRBD2 (5 bases). CDR3 amino acids: CASSDRTYSSYNEQFF. The CDR3 DNA is TGTGCCAGCAGTGACAGGACTTACAGCTCCTACAATGAGCAGTTCTTC.